This TCR beta chain was identified in a study of blood T cell repertoires in COVID-19. Study at large: The samples span acute and convalescent COVID-19 from the United States, Italy and Spain. PBMCs, B-cell-depleted T cells, or T cells provided the cDNA or gDNA that made up the material.

Original analysis: The assay estimated nucleated cells by amplifying reference gene primers. TCRdb's copy holds only in-frame clones and misses some; the assay was immunoSEQ multiplex PCR. Clone size and V and J calls were adopted from that table, with D and trimming inferred from the DNA. The table includes fewer than 350,000 clones, 88% detected once. The CDR3 has 14 residues. V was trimmed by 4 bases and J by 10 bases, leaving 14 bases between them. From germline, CDR1 is SNHLY and CDR2 FYNNEI. Input material: peripheral blood. This TCR came from a man aged 18 to 30 with active or convalescent COVID-19. The chain has TRBV2 and TRBJ1-6; no reliable D call. The CDR3 DNA reads as TGTGCCAGCAGTGTTCGTGGAGGAGAATCACCCCTCCACTTT. This encodes CASSVRGGESPLHF.